Below are 20 T cell receptor beta chains sequenced from a single sample in a study of cytomegalovirus exposure and HLA in healthy donors. PCR was performed using 60 Vbeta and 13 Jbeta primers. Clones were read by immunoSEQ multiplex PCR, and TCRdb kept only the in-frame ones, dropping some. The sample lists around 130,000 clones, about 81% occurring once. The sequencing input was PBMCs. These receptors were collected from a woman aged 40 to 49 in good health and CMV-seropositive.

This chain connects TRBV4-2 to TRBJ1-2; TRBD1 matches at 11 bases. The V segment lost 3 bases and the J segment 7 bases; nucleotides outside the gene matches: 7. Germline loops: CDR1 LGHNA, CDR2 YNFKEQ. This CDR3 has 15 residues. CDR3 sequence reads: CASSHQRDRGAGYTF. The CDR3 region has the DNA TGTGCCAGCAGCCACCAGCGGGACAGGGGGGCTGGCTACACCTTC.

The genes are TRBV7-2 and TRBJ1-5, with 7 bases matching TRBD1. The CDR3 is 13 residues long. V trimming: 5 bases; J trimming: 4 bases; junction bases outside the gene matches: 2. CDR1 is SGHTA and CDR2 is FQGNSA in the germline V gene. The CDR3 bases are TGTGCCAGCAGCACACAGGGGAATCAGCCCCAGCATTTT. This codes for CASSTQGNQPQHF.

The chain links TRBV7-2 to TRBJ1-6, with D unresolved. The V end was cut by 3 bases, the J end by 0 bases, with 9 bases between. CDR1 SGHTA and CDR2 FQGNSA come from the germline V gene. The length of the CDR3 is 16 residues. In nucleotides, the CDR3 is TGTGCCAGCAGCTTGAGGGATAGCTCCTATAATTCACCCCTCCACTTT. Its protein product is CASSLRDSSYNSPLHF.

The table lists this clone with a few counts. V is TRBV19 and J is TRBJ1-5; 9 bases map to TRBD1. The CDR3 length is 15 residues. Germline lookup yields CDR1 LNHDA and CDR2 SQIVND (reference sequence). V gave up 5 bases and J gave up 1 base; unmatched junction bases: 3. The CDR3 spells CASSPDRGSNQPQHF. Here the CDR3 DNA reads TGTGCCAGTAGTCCCGACAGGGGGAGCAATCAGCCCCAGCATTTT.

The chain couples TRBV5-1 to TRBJ2-6, with D tentatively TRBD2 (7 bases). CDR3 size: 17 residues. Trimming cost V 6 bases and J 2 bases, with 18 bases left between them. The germline gives CDR1 SGHRS, CDR2 YFSETQ. Written as DNA, the CDR3 is TGCGCCAGCACACCTTGGGAGGGGGGTCCTGGGGCCAACGTCCTGACTTTC. Translated, it gives CASTPWEGGPGANVLTF.

The chain has TRBV27 and TRBJ1-5, with D possibly matching TRBD1 (5 bases). Germline loops: CDR1 MNHEY, CDR2 SMNVEV (reference sequence). V lost 5 bases and J lost 1, with 18 bases in between. The CDR3 totals 17 residues. CDR3 nucleotide sequence: TGTGCCAGCAGTCGGATCCCCAGGGCTGGAAGCAATCAGCCCCAGCATTTT. Amino acids: CASSRIPRAGSNQPQHF.

The chain joins TRBV6-1 to TRBJ2-1; the D gene is possibly TRBD2 (6 bases). Looked up from germline, CDR1 is MNHNS and CDR2 is SASEGT. There are 15 residues in the CDR3. The V end lost 6 bases, the J end lost 8 bases, and 20 bases lay between the germline ends. The CDR3 bases are TGTGCCAGCAGGGTCGATCCGGGACTCCTTTATGAGCAGTTCTTC. This sequence encodes CASRVDPGLLYEQFF.

V usage is TRBV9 and J usage is TRBJ2-2, with D possibly TRBD2 on 5 matching bases. The germline gives CDR1 SGDLS, CDR2 YYNGEE. The CDR3 runs to 16 residues. V shed 4 bases and J shed 2 bases, with 15 bases lying between them. The CDR3 region is CASSRDGSRNTGELFF. CDR3 DNA sequence: TGTGCCAGCAGCCGCGATGGGAGTCGCAACACCGGGGAGCTGTTTTTT.

J is TRBJ2-3 and V is TRBV5-4; TRBD2 matches 12 bases. Germline V gene lookup returns CDR1 SGHNT and CDR2 YYREEE (reference sequence). This CDR3 is 18 amino acids long. Germline trimming cut 5 bases from V and 2 bases from J; bases unmatched to any gene: 12. This CDR3 is CASRAGTSGSIFTDTQYF. CDR3 DNA: TGTGCCAGCAGGGCCGGGACTAGCGGGTCAATTTTCACAGATACGCAGTATTTT.

A few counts support this clone. The chain couples TRBV29-1 to TRBJ1-5; D is unclear. In germline, CDR1 is SQVTM, CDR2 ANQGSEA. The CDR3 consists of 13 residues. Trimming took 7 bases from V and 2 from J, leaving 12 bases between them. The chain's CDR3 is CSAAAGGNQPQHF. The CDR3 DNA follows: TGCAGCGCCGCAGCCGGGGGCAATCAGCCCCAGCATTTT.

The chain employs TRBV12-5 and TRBJ2-4; TRBD2 aligns across 7 bases. This CDR3 has 19 residues. With 5 bases clipped from V and 0 bases from J, the junction kept 16 bases outside the gene matches. CDR1 and CDR2 (germline): LGHNT, FRNRAP. The CDR3 here is CASGPPRGIAGGAKNIQYF. The CDR3 nucleotides read TGTGCTAGTGGTCCACCCCGCGGAATAGCGGGTGGAGCCAAAAACATTCAGTACTTC.

The V call is TRBV11-2, the J call TRBJ1-5, with D possibly being TRBD1 (5 bases). Germline CDR1 reads SGHAT; CDR2 reads FQNNGV. V was trimmed by 7 bases and J by 2 bases, leaving 12 bases between them. This CDR3 is built from 14 residues. CDR3 sequence: CASTPGPGNQPQHF. The CDR3 DNA reads TGTGCCAGCACCCCAGGGCCGGGCAATCAGCCCCAGCATTTT.

This chain connects TRBV11-2 to TRBJ2-3, with 7 bases aligning to TRBD2. From germline, CDR1 is SGHAT and CDR2 FQNNGV. The CDR3 totals 19 residues. J lost 5 bases, V lost 1 base, and 18 bases had no gene match. The CDR3 protein is CASSLGLLAEEGLRDTQYF. The CDR3 region has the DNA TGTGCCAGCAGCTTAGGTCTGCTAGCGGAAGAGGGGTTACGAGATACGCAGTATTTT.

A single count supports this clone. The J gene is TRBJ1-5, the V gene TRBV6-5; TRBD1 might be the D (5 bases). From germline, CDR1 is MNHEY and CDR2 SVGAGI. The CDR3 has 15 residues. Trimming pared 0 bases from V and 7 bases from J, leaving 13 bases between. The DNA for the CDR3 is TGTGCCAGCAGTTACTCGTTGTCGGGGGAACAGCCCCAGCATTTT. Translation: CASSYSLSGEQPQHF.

Worth noting for this clone: Since the CDR3 does not end with the conserved phenylalanine or tryptophan, this likely comes from a read error. Because the CDR3's place on the DNA is in doubt, the DNA is left out and the CDR3 is given as listed by TCRdb. This chain connects TRBV6-7 to TRBJ1-2. TRBV6-7 is sorted into the ORF group, with uncertain function. The CDR3 is 8 amino acids in total, end residues counted. CDR3 sequence: CASSYPIP.

V is TRBV25-1 and J is TRBJ1-5; D not certain. The CDR3 is 14 residues long. Trimming removed 5 bases at V and 3 bases at J, with 11 bases between. Looked up from germline, CDR1 is MGHDK and CDR2 is SYGVNS. CDR3 in amino acids: CASSSPGHNQPQHF. For the CDR3, the DNA is TGTGCCAGCAGTAGCCCAGGTCACAATCAGCCCCAGCATTTT.

CDR3: CASGRGRSDRAPYEQYF. The CDR3 bases are TGTGCCAGCGGTCGGGGGAGGTCAGACAGGGCGCCGTACGAGCAGTACTTC. This chain connects TRBV5-6 to TRBJ2-7; possibly TRBD1 for D (7 bases). The CDR3 is 17 residues long. The V end was cut by 7 bases, the J end by 4 bases, with 27 bases between. From germline, CDR1 is SGHDT and CDR2 YYEEEE. Supplemented by reference TRBV5-6 and TRBJ2-7, the full variable domain reads DAGVTQSPTHLIKTRGQQVTLRCSPKSGHDTVSWYQQALGQGPQFIFQYYEEEERQRGNFPDRFSGHQFPNYSSELNVNALLLGDSALYLCASGRGRSDRAPYEQYFGPGTRLTVT.

The gene calls are TRBV19 and TRBJ2-3, with TRBD2 as a possible D gene (6 bases). This CDR3 is 13 amino acids long. Per the germline V gene, CDR1 is LNHDA and CDR2 is SQIVND (reference sequence). V was cut by 8 bases and J by 0 bases, with 9 bases left in between. CDR3 bases: TGTGCCAGTTTCGGGAGTAGCACAGATACGCAGTATTTT. As protein: CASFGSSTDTQYF.

The chain recombines TRBV4-1 with TRBJ1-1; D is unclear. The CDR3 extends over 12 amino acids. Trimming left V 0 bases short and J 10 bases short, with 9 bases between. The germline CDR1 and CDR2 sequences are MGHRA and YSYEKL. Written as DNA, the CDR3 is TGCGCCAGCAGCCAAGAGGGCCTCAGAGCTTTCTTT. It encodes CASSQEGLRAFF.

This clone was recorded a few times. J is TRBJ1-2 and V is TRBV2; D is perhaps TRBD1 (6 bases). Trimming cost V 2 bases and J 8 bases, with 18 bases left between them. The V gene's germline CDR1 is SNHLY and CDR2 FYNNEI. The CDR3 loop spans 15 amino acids. The CDR3 is CASSETGLRGEGYTF. The CDR3 nucleotides read TGTGCCAGCAGTGAAACAGGGTTGAGAGGGGAGGGCTACACCTTC.